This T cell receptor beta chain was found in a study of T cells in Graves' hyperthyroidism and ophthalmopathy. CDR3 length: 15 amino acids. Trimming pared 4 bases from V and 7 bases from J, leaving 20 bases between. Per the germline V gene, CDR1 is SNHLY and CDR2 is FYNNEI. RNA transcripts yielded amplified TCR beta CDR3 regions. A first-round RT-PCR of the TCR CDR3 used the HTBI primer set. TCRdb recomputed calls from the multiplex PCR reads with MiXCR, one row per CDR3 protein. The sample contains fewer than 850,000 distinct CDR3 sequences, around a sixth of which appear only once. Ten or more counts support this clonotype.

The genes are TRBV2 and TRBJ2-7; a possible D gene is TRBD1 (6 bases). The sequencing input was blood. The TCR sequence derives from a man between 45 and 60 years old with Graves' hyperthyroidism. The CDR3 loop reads CASSVVMTGGGEQYF. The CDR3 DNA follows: TGTGCCAGCAGTGTTGTTATGACAGGCGGCGGAGAGCAGTACTTC.